This T cell receptor beta chain was recovered during a study of CD8 T cells in Susac syndrome. Trimming stripped 0 bases from V and 0 bases from J, with 13 bases between. There are 16 residues in the CDR3. CDR1 is SGHDT, CDR2 YYEEEE, per germline. After extraction with the RNeasy kit, 0.5 to 1 ug of the RNA was reverse transcribed using random hexamers. Amplification of TCR beta CDR3 used immunoSEQ multiplex PCR across 54 Vbeta and 13 Jbeta. TCRdb redid the calling of the immunoSEQ multiplex PCR reads with MiXCR, one entry per CDR3 protein. The sample yields 250,000 to 350,000 distinct CDR3 sequences, approximately 90% seen once. Sequencing of TCR beta was carried out in blood CD8+ and CD4+ T cells. TEMRA cells were FACS-enriched, and CD8+ and CD4+ T cells were isolated negatively.

The source is a human donor with multiple sclerosis. The rearrangement joins TRBV5-6 to TRBJ2-7; unclear D gene. Sequencing used CD4+ T cells from PBMCs. For the CDR3, the DNA is TGTGCCAGCAGCTTGGGACATCTCGTCAGCTCCTACGAGCAGTACTTC. Translation: CASSLGHLVSSYEQYF. The entire variable domain, with the rest obtained from reference TRBV5-6 and TRBJ2-7, is as follows: DAGVTQSPTHLIKTRGQQVTLRCSPKSGHDTVSWYQQALGQGPQFIFQYYEEEERQRGNFPDRFSGHQFPNYSSELNVNALLLGDSALYLCASSLGHLVSSYEQYFGPGTRLTVT.